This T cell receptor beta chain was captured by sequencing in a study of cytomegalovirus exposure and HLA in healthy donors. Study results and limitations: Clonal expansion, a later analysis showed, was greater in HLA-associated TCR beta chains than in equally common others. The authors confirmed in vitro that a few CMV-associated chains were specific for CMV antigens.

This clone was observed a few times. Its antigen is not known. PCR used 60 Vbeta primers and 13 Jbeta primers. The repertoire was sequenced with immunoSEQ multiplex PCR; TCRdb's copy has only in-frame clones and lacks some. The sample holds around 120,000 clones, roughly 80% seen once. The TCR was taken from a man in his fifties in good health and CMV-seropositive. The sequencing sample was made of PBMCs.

The CDR3 DNA sequence: TGTGCCAGCAGAGATAGCGGGAGGCTTGGGGAGCAGTACTTC. This encodes CASRDSGRLGEQYF. The V and J genes are TRBV2 and TRBJ2-7, with TRBD2 matching 10 bases. This CDR3 comprises 14 residues. Germline V CDR1 and CDR2: SNHLY, FYNNEI. Trimming removed 6 bases from V and 7 bases from J; junction bases left unmatched: 9. The whole variable domain, filled in from reference TRBV2 and TRBJ2-7, reads EPEVTQTPSHQVTQMGQEVILRCVPISNHLYFYWYRQILGQKVEFLVSFYNNEISEKSEIFDDQFSVERPDGSNFTLKIRSTKLEDSAMYFCASRDSGRLGEQYFGPGTRLTVT.